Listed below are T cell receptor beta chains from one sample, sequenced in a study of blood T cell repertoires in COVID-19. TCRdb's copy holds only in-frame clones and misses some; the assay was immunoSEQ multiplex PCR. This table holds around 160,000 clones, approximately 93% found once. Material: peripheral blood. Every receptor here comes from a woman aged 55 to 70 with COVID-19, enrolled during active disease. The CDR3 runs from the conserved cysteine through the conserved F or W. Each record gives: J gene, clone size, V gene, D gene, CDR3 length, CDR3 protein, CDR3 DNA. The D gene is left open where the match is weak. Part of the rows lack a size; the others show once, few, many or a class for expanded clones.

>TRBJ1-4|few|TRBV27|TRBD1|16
CASRNSLQGSYEKLFF
TGTGCCAGCAGAAATTCCTTACAGGGGAGTTATGAAAAACTGTTTTTT
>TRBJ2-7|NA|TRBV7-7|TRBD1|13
CASSFRDSYEQYF
TGTGCTAGCAGCTTCCGGGACAGCTACGAGCAGTACTTC
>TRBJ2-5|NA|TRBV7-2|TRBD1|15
CASSLDPGGRETQYF
TGTGCCAGCAGCTTAGATCCAGGGGGCCGTGAGACCCAGTACTTC
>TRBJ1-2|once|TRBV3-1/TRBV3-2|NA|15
CASSPTLGATYGYTF
TGTGCCAGCAGCCCCACCCTGGGGGCTACCTATGGCTACACCTTC
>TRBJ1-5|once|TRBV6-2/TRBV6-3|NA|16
CASSYSVGRSNQPQHF
TGTGCCAGCAGTTACTCTGTGGGCCGGAGCAATCAGCCCCAGCATTTT
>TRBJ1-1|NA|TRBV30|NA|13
CAWSVQVNTEAFF
TGTGCCTGGAGTGTACAAGTGAACACTGAAGCTTTCTTT
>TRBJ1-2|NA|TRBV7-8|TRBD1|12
CASKPGTGGYTF
TGTGCCAGCAAGCCTGGGACAGGAGGCTACACCTTC
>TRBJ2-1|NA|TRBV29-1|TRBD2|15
CSVPTTGTSGGGQFF
TGCAGCGTTCCGACAACCGGGACTAGCGGGGGAGGGCAGTTCTTC
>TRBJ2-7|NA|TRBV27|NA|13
CASSKGHLYEQYF
TGTGCCAGCAGCAAAGGACACCTTTACGAGCAGTACTTC
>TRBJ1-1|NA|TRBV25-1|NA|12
CASSDRYTEAFF
TGTGCCAGCAGTGACAGATACACTGAAGCTTTCTTT
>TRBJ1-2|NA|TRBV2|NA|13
CASSDDRYYGYTF
TGTGCCAGCAGTGACGACAGGTACTATGGCTACACCTTC
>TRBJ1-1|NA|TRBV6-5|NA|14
CASIEDSMNTEAFF
TGTGCCAGCATCGAGGACAGTATGAACACTGAAGCTTTCTTT
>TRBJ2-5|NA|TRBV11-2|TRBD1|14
CASSAGQAPGTQYF
TGTGCCAGCAGCGCCGGACAGGCACCGGGGACCCAGTACTTC
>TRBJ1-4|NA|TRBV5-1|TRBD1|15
CASSAPGQGYEKLFF
TGCGCCAGCAGCGCACCGGGACAGGGGTATGAAAAACTGTTTTTT
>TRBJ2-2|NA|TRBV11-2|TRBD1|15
CASSVNRGDTGELFF
TGTGCCAGCAGCGTCAACAGGGGGGACACCGGGGAGCTGTTTTTT
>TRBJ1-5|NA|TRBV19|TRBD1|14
CASSQDRVNQPQHF
TGTGCCAGTAGTCAGGACAGGGTTAATCAGCCCCAGCATTTT
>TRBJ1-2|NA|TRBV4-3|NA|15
CASSQDEFPGDGYTF
TGCGCCAGCAGCCAAGATGAATTTCCAGGGGACGGCTACACCTTC
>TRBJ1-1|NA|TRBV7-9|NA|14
CASSLRVGYTEAFF
TGTGCCAGCAGCTTGAGGGTTGGGTACACTGAAGCTTTCTTT
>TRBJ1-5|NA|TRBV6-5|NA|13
CASRRGAGQPQHF
TGTGCCAGCCGTCGGGGGGCGGGTCAGCCCCAGCATTTT
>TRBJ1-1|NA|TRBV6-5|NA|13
CASETGVSTEAFF
TGTGCCAGCGAGACGGGGGTGAGCACTGAAGCTTTCTTT
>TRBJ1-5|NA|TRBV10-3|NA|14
CAISDSREGQPQHF
TGTGCCATCAGTGATTCCAGGGAGGGGCAGCCCCAGCATTTT
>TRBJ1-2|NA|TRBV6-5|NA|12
CASSPGRYGYTF
TGTGCCAGCAGTCCAGGGCGCTATGGCTACACCTTC
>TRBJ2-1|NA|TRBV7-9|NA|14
CASSLSGQHNEQFF
TGTGCCAGCAGCCTAAGCGGACAGCACAATGAGCAGTTCTTC
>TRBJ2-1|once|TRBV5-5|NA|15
CASSPRDRPVGEQFF
TGTGCCAGCAGCCCGCGGGACCGTCCGGTTGGAGAGCAGTTCTTC
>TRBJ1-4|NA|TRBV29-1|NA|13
CSVTGATNEKLFF
TGCAGCGTTACGGGGGCAACTAATGAAAAACTGTTTTTT
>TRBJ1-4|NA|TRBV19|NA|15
CASSIPQGSNEKLFF
TGTGCCAGTAGTATACCTCAGGGGAGTAATGAAAAACTGTTTTTT
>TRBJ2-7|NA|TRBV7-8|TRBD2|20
CASSQASLSWTRTLPYEQYF
TGTGCCAGCAGCCAGGCCAGTTTGTCTTGGACTAGGACCCTTCCCTACGAGCAGTACTTC
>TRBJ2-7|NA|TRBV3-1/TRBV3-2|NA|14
CASSQVRGFSEQYF
TGTGCCAGCAGCCAAGTTAGGGGGTTCAGCGAGCAGTACTTC
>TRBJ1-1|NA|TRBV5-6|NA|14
CASSFPPQEAEAFF
TGTGCCAGCAGCTTCCCACCCCAAGAGGCTGAAGCTTTCTTT
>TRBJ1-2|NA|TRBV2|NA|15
CASSDYSSANYGYTF
TGTGCCAGCAGTGATTACAGCTCAGCTAACTATGGCTACACCTTC
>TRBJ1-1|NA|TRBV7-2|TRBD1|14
CASSTRQGGTEAFF
TGTGCCAGCAGCACAAGACAGGGAGGAACTGAAGCTTTCTTT
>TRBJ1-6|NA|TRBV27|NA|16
CASSFSLLAGNSPLHF
TGTGCCAGCAGTTTTTCCTTGTTGGCGGGTAATTCACCCCTCCACTTT
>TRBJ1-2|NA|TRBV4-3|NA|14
CASSQDGGGYGYTF
TGCGCCAGCAGCCAAGATGGGGGAGGTTATGGCTACACCTTC
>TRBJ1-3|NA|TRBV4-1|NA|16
CASSPRETASGNTIYF
TGCGCCAGCAGCCCTAGAGAGACGGCCTCTGGAAACACCATATATTTT
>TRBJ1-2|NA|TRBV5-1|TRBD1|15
CASSFGSGQGNGYTF
TGCGCCAGCAGCTTCGGATCGGGACAGGGTAATGGCTACACCTTC
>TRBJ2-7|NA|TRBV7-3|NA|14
CASSLTAVAHEQYF
TGTGCCAGCAGCTTAACTGCGGTGGCCCACGAGCAGTACTTC
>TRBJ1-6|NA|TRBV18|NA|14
CASSPARVNSPLHF
TGTGCCAGCTCACCGGCCAGGGTGAATTCACCCCTCCACTTT
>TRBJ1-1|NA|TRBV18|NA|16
CASSPNRGTLNTEAFF
TGTGCCAGCTCACCAAATCGCGGGACTTTGAACACTGAAGCTTTCTTT
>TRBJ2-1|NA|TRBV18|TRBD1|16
CASSPPSRGRHNEQFF
TGTGCCAGCTCACCACCAAGCAGGGGGCGTCACAATGAGCAGTTCTTC
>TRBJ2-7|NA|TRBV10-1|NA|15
CASSPQGSSFYEQYF
TGCGCCAGCAGTCCACAGGGTTCATCTTTCTACGAGCAGTACTTC
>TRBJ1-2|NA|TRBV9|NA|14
CASSPSGGNYGYTF
TGTGCCAGCAGCCCCTCGGGGGGCAACTATGGCTACACCTTC
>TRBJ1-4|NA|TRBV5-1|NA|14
CASSTGLTYEKLFF
TGCGCCAGCAGCACGGGACTCACCTATGAAAAACTGTTTTTT
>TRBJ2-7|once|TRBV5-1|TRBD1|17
CASSLQGDRGRAYEQYF
TGCGCCAGCAGCTTGCAGGGGGACAGGGGACGCGCCTACGAGCAGTACTTC
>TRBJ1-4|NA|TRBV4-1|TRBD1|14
CASSRQGSNEKLFF
TGCGCCAGCAGCCGACAGGGTTCTAATGAAAAACTGTTTTTT
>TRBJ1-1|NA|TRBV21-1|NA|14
CASSKRRGSTEAFF
TGTGCCAGCAGCAAACGGAGGGGAAGTACTGAAGCTTTCTTT
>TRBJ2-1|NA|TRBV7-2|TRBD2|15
CASSLVAGGNNEQFF
TGTGCCAGCAGCTTAGTAGCGGGGGGGAACAATGAGCAGTTCTTC
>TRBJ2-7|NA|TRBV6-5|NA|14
CASSRAGPGYEQYF
TGTGCCAGCAGCCGGGCGGGGCCCGGTTACGAGCAGTACTTC
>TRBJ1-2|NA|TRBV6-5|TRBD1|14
CASWWTGANYGYTF
TGTGCCAGCTGGTGGACAGGGGCTAACTATGGCTACACCTTC
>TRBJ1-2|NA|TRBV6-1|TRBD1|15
CASSEGQGAGYGYTF
TGTGCCAGCAGTGAAGGTCAGGGGGCGGGCTATGGCTACACCTTC
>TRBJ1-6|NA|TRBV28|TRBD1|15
CASIGGDRERSPLHF
TGTGCCAGCATAGGGGGGGACAGGGAACGGTCACCCCTCCACTTT
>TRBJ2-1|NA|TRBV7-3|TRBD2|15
CASSLTGGGYNEQFF
TGTGCCAGCAGCTTAACAGGCGGGGGGTACAATGAGCAGTTCTTC
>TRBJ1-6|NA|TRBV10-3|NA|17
CAMRETVTGSYNSPLHF
TGTGCCATGAGAGAGACCGTCACGGGCTCCTATAATTCACCCCTCCACTTT
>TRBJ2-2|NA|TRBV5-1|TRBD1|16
CASSLGTGLDTGELFF
TGCGCCAGCAGCTTGGGGACAGGGTTAGACACCGGGGAGCTGTTTTTT